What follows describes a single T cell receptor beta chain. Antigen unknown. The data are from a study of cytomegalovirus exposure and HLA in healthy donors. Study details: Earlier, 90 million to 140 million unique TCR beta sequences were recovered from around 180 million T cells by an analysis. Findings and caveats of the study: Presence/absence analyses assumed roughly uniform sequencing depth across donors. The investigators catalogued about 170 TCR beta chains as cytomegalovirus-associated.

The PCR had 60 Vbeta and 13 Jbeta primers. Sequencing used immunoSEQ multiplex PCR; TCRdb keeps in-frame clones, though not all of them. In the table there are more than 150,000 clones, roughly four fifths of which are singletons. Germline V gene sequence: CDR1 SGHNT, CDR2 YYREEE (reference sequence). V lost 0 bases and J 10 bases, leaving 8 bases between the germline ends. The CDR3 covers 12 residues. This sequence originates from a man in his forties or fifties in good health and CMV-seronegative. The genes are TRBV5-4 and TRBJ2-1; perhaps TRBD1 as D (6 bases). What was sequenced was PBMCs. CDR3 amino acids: CASSLVQGEQFF. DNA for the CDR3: TGTGCCAGCAGCTTGGTACAGGGCGAGCAGTTCTTC.